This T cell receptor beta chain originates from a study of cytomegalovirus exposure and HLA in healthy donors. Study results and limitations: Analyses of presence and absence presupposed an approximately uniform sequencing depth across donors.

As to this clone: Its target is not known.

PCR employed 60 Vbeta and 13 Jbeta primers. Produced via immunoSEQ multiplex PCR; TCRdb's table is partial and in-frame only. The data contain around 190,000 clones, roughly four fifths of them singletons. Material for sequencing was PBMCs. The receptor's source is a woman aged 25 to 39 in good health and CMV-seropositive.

CDR3 amino acids: CASSSRGLNTEAFF. The CDR3 nucleotides are TGTGCCAGCAGCTCGAGAGGACTTAACACTGAAGCTTTCTTT. The rearrangement uses TRBV7-2 and TRBJ1-1; D remains ambiguous. V lost 4 bases and J lost 2, with 11 bases in between. The CDR3 is 14 residues long. Per germline, CDR1 SGHTA and CDR2 FQGNSA.